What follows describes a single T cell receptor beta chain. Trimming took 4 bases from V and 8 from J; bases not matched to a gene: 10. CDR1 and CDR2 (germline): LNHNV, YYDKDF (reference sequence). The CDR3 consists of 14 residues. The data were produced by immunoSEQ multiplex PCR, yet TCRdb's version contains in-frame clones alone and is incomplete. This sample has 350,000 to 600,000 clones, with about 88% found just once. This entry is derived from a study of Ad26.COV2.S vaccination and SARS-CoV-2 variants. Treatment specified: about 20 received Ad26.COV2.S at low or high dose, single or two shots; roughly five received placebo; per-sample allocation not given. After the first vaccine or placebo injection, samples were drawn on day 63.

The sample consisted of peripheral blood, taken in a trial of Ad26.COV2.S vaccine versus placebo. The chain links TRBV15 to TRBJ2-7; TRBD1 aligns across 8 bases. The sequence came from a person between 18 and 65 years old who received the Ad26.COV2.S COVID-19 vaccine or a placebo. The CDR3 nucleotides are TGTGCCACCAGCAACCCGGGACAGGATAAGAAGCAGTACTTC. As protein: CATSNPGQDKKQYF. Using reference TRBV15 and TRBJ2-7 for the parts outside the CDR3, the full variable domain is DAMVIQNPRYQVTQFGKPVTLSCSQTLNHNVMYWYQQKSSQAPKLLFHYYDKDFNNEADTPDNFQSRRPNTSFCFLDIRSPGLGDTAMYLCATSNPGQDKKQYFGPGTRLTVT.